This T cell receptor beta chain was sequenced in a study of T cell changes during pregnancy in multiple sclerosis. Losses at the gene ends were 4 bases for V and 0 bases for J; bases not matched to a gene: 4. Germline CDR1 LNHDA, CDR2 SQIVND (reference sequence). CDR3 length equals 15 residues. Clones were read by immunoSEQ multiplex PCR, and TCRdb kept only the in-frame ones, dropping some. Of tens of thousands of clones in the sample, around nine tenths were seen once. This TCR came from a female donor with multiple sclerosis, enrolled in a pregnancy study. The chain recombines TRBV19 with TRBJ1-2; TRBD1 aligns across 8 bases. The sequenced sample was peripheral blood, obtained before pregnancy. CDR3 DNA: TGTGCCAGTAGTACGGACAGGGTCACTAACTATGGCTACACCTTC. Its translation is CASSTDRVTNYGYTF.